This T cell receptor (beta chain) originates from a study of cytomegalovirus exposure and HLA in healthy donors. Germline lookup yields CDR1 SGHTA and CDR2 FQGTGA. J lost 5 bases, V lost 5 bases, and 3 bases had no gene match. This CDR3 contains 13 residues. PCR involved 60 Vbeta and 13 Jbeta primers. Using immunoSEQ multiplex PCR, the repertoire was profiled, and TCRdb retains in-frame clones only, with some absent. The sample table sets out around 65,000 clones. V is TRBV7-3 and J is TRBJ2-3; the match to TRBD1 covers 8 bases. Input material: PBMCs. The receptor was isolated from a man aged 30 to 39 in good health and CMV-seropositive. This CDR3 reads CASSRQGRDTQYF. The CDR3 DNA reads as TGTGCCAGCAGCCGACAGGGGCGAGATACGCAGTATTTT.